This T cell receptor (beta chain) was observed in a study of cytomegalovirus exposure and HLA in healthy donors. Study at large: The study placed over 65% of its roughly 430 genotyped donors in the Caucasian-associated ancestry cluster.

This clone was observed a few times. No antigen is known for it. Its ends do not fully match the called genes, so a read error is possible. Study-level points and caveats: Most CMV-associated TCR beta chains appeared HLA-restricted in a later analysis. A few V segments could not be told apart, such as TRBV6-2 and TRBV6-3, and were left out.

Each donor's status was that of a healthy bone marrow donor. There are 18 residues in the CDR3. Germline V gives CDR1 LNHDA, CDR2 SQIVND (reference sequence). It was with 60 Vbeta and 13 Jbeta primers that the PCR ran. Profiling relied on immunoSEQ multiplex PCR, and the TCRdb table lists in-frame clones only, not all of them. The sample shows almost 200,000 clones, around 76% of them seen only once. Sequenced input: PBMCs. The chain is built from TRBV19 and TRBJ2-6, with 7 bases matching TRBD1. This receptor was identified in a man younger than 45 in good health and CMV-seronegative. In nucleotides, the CDR3 is TGTGCCAGTAGTCTAGAAGGGGGCATAGGGGGAGGGGCCAACGTCCTGACTTTC. Translation: CASSLEGGIGGGANVLTF.